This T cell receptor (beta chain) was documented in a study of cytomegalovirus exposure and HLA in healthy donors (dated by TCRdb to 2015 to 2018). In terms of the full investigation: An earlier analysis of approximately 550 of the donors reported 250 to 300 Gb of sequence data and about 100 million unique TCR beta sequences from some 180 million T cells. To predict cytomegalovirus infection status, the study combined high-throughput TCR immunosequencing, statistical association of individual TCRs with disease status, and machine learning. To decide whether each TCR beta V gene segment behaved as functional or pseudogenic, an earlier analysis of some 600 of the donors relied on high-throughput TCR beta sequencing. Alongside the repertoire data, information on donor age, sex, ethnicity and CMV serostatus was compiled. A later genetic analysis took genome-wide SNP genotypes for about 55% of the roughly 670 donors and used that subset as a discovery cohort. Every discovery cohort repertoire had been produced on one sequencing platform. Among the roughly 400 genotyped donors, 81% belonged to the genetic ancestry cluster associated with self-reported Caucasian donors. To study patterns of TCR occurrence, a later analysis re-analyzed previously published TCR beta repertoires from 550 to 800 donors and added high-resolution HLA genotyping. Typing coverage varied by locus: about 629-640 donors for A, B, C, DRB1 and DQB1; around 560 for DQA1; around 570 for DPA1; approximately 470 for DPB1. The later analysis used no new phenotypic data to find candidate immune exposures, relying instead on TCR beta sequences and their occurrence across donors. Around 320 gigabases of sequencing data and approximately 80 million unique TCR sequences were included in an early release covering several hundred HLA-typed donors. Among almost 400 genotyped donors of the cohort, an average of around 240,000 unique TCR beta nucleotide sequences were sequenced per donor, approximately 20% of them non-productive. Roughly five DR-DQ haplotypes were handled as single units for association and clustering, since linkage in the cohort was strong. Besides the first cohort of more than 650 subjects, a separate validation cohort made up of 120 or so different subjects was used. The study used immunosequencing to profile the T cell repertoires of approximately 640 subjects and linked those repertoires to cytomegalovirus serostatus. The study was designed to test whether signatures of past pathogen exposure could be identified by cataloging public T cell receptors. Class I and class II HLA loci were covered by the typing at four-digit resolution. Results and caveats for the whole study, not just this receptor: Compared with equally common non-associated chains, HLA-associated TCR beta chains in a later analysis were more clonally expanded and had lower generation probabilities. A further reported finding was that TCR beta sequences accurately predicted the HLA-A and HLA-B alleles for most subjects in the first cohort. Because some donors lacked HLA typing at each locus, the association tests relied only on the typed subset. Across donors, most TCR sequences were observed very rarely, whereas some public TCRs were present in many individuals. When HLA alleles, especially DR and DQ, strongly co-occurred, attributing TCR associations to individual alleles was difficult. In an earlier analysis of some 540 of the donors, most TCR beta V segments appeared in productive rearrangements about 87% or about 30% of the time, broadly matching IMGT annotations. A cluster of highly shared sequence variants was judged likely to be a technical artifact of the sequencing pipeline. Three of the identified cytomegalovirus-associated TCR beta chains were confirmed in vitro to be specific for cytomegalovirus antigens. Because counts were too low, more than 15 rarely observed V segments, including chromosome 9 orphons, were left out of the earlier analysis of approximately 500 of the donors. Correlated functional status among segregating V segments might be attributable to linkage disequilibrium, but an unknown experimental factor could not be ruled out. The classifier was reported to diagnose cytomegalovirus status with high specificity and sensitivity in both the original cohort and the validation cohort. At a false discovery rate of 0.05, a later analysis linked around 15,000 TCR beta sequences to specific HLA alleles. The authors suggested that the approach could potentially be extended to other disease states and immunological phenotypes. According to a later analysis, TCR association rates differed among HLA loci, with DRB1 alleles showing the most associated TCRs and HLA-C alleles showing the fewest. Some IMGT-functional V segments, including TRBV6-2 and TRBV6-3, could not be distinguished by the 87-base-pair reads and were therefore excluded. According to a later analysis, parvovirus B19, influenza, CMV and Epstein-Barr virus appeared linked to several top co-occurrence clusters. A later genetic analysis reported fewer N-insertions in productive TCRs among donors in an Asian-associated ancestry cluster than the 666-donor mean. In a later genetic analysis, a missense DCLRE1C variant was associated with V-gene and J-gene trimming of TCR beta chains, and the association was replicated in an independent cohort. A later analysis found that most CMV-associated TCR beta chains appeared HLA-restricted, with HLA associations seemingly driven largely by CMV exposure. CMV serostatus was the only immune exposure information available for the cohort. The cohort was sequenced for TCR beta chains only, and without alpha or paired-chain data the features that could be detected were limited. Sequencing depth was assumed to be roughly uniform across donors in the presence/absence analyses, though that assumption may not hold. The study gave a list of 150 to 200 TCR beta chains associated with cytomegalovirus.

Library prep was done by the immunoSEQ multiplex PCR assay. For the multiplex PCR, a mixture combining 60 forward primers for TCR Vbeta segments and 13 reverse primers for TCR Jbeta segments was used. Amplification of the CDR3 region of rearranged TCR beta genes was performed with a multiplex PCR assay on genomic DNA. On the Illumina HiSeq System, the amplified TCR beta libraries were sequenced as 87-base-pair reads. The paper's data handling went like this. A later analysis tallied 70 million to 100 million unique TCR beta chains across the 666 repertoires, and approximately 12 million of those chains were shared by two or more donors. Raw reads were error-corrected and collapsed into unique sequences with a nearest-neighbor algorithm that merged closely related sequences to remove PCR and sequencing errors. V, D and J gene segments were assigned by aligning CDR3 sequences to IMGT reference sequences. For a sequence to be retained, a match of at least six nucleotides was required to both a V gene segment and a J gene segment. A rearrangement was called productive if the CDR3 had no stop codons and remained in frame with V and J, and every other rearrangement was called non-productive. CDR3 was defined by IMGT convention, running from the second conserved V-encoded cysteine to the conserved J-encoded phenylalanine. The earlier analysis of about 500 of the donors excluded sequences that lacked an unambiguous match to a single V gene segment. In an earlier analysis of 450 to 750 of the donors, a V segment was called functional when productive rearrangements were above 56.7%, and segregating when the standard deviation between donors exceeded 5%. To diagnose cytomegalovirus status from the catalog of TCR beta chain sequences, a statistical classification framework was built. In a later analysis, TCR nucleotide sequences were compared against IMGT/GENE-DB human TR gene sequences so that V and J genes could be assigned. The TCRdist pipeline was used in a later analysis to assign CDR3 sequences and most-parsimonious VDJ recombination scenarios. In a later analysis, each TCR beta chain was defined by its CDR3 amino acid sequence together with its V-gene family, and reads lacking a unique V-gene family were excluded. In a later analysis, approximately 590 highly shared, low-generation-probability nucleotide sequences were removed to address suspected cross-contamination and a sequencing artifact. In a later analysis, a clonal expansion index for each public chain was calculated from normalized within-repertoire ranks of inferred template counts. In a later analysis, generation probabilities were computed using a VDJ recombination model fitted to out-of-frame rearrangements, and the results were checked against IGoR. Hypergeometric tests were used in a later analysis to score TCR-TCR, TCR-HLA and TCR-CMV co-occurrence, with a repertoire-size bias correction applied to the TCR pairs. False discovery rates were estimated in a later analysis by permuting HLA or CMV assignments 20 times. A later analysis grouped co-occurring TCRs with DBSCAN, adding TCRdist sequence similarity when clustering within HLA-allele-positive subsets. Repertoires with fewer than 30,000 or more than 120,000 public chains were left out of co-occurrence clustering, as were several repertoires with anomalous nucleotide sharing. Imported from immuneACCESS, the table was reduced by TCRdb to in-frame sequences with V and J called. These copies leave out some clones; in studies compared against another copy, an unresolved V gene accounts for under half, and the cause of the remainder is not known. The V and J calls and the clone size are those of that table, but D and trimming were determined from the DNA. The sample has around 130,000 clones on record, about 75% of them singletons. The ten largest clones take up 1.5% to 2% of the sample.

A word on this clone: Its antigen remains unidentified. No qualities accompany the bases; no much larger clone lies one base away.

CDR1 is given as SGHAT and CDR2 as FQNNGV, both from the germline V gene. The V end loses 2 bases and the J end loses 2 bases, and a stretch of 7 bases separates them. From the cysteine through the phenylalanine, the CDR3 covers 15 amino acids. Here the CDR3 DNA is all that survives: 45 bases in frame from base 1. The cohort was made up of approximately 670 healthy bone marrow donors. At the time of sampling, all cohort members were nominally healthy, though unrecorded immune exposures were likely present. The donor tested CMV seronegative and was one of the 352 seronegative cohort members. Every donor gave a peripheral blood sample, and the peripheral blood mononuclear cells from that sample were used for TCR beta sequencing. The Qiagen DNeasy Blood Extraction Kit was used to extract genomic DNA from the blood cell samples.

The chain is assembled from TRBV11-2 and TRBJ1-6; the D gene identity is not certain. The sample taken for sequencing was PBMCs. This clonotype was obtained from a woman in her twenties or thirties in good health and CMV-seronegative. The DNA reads TGTGCCAGCAGCTTATTGAGTACCTATAATTCACCCCTCCACTTT. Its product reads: CASSLLSTYNSPLHF.